This T cell receptor beta chain appears in the sequencing data of a study of blood T cell repertoires in COVID-19. Across the study: Samples representing acute and convalescent COVID-19 were sourced from the United States, Italy and Spain. The cDNA or gDNA used as material had been derived from T cells, B-cell-depleted T cells, or PBMCs.

Original processing methods: Nucleated cell number was recorded as an estimate derived from reference gene primer amplification. The assay was immunoSEQ multiplex PCR, and TCRdb's table has in-frame clones only and misses some. The DNA gave D and trimming, while V, J and clone size come from that table. The profile shows over 110,000 clones, about 91% of them singletons. This TCR derives from a human donor in a cohort sampled during active COVID-19. The sequenced sample was peripheral blood.

CDR3 in DNA: TGTGCCAGCTGGGGACAGGGGAACTATGGCTACACCTTC. As protein: CASWGQGNYGYTF. This chain uses TRBV27 with TRBJ1-2; 10 positions agree with TRBD1. Germline CDR1 is MNHEY and CDR2 is SMNVEV (reference sequence). V lost 8 bases to trimming and J lost 2 bases; unmatched junction nucleotides: 2. This CDR3 region has 13 residues.